Described below is a single T cell receptor (beta chain) sequence and its context. This specimen comes from a study of control samples from healthy donors and cancer patients. Method: immunoSEQ multiplex PCR; TCRdb's copy keeps in-frame clones and lacks some. Of more than 65,000 clones listed, roughly 80% were seen once; the top ten hold around 16%. Germline V gene data show CDR1 as MNHNS and CDR2 as SASEGT. CDR3 size: 14 residues. V lost 0 bases, J lost 7 bases, and 13 bases lay in between. The J gene is TRBJ2-7, the V gene TRBV6-1; D call uncertain. The sample comprised blood. The clonotype originates from a man aged 45-65 years in good health. CDR3 nucleotide sequence: TGTGCCAGCAGTGAAGCCACAACTCCAAGGGAGCAGTACTTC. Amino acids: CASSEATTPREQYF.